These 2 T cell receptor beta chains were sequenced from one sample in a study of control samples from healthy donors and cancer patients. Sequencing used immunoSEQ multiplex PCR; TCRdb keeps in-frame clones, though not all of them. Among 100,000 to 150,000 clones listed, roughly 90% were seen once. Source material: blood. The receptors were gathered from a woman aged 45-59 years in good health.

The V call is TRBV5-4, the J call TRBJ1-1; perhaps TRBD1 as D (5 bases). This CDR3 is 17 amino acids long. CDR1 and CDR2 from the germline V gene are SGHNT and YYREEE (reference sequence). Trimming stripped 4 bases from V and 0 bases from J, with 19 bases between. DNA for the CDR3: TGTGCCAGCAGCCCGCGCATAACGGACACTGTGAACACTGAAGCTTTCTTT. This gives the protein CASSPRITDTVNTEAFF.

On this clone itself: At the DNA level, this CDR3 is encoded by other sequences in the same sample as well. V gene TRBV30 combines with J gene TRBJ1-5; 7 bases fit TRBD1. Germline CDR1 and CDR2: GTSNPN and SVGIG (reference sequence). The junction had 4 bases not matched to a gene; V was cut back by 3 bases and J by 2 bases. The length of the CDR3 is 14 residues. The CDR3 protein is CAWSRDRGNQPQHF. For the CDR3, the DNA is TGTGCCTGGAGCCGAGACAGGGGCAATCAGCCCCAGCATTTT.